The entry below describes one T cell receptor beta chain. It lacks a known antigen. No much larger clone is present one base from it, and per-base qualities are unavailable. These data originate in a study of molecular identifiers for immune sequencing clone quantification (dated by TCRdb to the late 2010s). With respect to the entire study: For a replicate experiment, RNA from roughly 20,000 or 100,000 naive CD8 T cells was divided into five aliquots, of which four were sequenced. This methods study used CD8 T cells to benchmark TCR RNA copy counting and molecular-identifier clustering-based TCR repertoire sequencing (MIDCIRS).

Naive CD8 T cell libraries were made from 20,000 to 1,000,000 sorted cells using 10%, 30% or 50% of purified RNA. Naive CD8 T cells, defined as CD8+CD4-CCR7+CD45RA+, were FACS-sorted into RLT Plus buffer on a BD FACSAria II. To test detection sensitivity, Jurkat RNA equal to around nine TCR copies was added to samples of about 20,000-1,100,000 naive CD8 T cells. Enrichment of CD8 T cells was done with RosetteSep CD8+ T Cell Enrichment Cocktail plus Ficoll-Paque, and ACK red cell lysis came afterward. Overall results and qualifications from the work: Spiked-in Jurkat TCR RNA (approximately 10 copies' worth), which is not part of the donor repertoire, was contained in the naive libraries. Highly expanded clone sizes could be underestimated because identical TCR molecules may share a barcode. Clones above 20 RNA copies held over 98% of molecules in CMV-specific effector cells but under 1% in naive cells. Modeling gave about three recovered TCR RNA copies per cell versus about ten by digital PCR, implying about 30% capture efficiency. Without barcode sub-clustering, chimeric consensus sequences inflated TCR diversity; chimeras reached as high as 47%. Spiked-in Jurkat TCR RNA equivalent to a single cell was reported to be detectable even among one million naive CD8 T cells.

The library was generated by PCR. The instrument given in TCRdb is Illumina HiSeq 4000. Bulk TCR libraries were made following a previously described method, with the TCR primers given in Table S5. Total RNA was purified with the Qiagen AllPrep DNA/RNA kit. Before analysis, reads from multiple sequencing runs of the same library were pooled. As for how the authors treated the data: Only reads with exact TCR constant sequence were kept, trimmed to 150 nt, and grouped by their 12-nt molecular barcodes. Reads within each barcode group were sub-clustered using a 15% Levenshtein threshold, and quality-weighted consensus sequences were constructed for each RNA molecule. Non-functional sequences were filtered out, along with any lower-count sequence sitting one edit away from another sequence. On the basis of fitting two negative binomial distributions, barcode sub-clusters with fewer than 20% of the maximum read count were discarded. In TCRdb, the public reads were trimmed at Q25 with fastp and aligned with MiXCR, with productive beta chains retained. For every CDR3 protein sequence, its rows merge into one entry that carries the most common genes and DNA. The V and J calls and clone size come from TCRdb's table, not from the authors' own analysis. The sample data list around 480,000 distinct CDR3 sequences, and around a fifth of these were observed just once. The ten most abundant clones make up around 0.86% of the sample.

There are 16 amino acids in the CDR3, from cysteine to phenylalanine inclusive. The only DNA kept is the CDR3, 48 bases in frame from the first base. The sample consisted of naive CD8+ T cells from blood, with Jurkat cell RNA spiked in. The cell subset or site label of this sample denotes: FACS-sorted CD8+CD4-CCR7+CD45RA+ naive T cells. The chain is assembled from TRBV21-1 and TRBJ2-7; the table calls TRBD2, which could not be checked here. TRBV21-1 is a pseudogene. The TCR originated in a human donor in good health. Some libraries in this study had Jurkat cell RNA spiked in. The CDR3 sequence is CASSKGEGGTALEQYF. The DNA reads TGTGCCAGCAGCAAAGGGGAAGGAGGGACTGCTCTCGAGCAGTACTTC.